This TCR beta chain emerged from a study of graft-versus-host responses after intestinal transplantation. About the study: Each recipient received a multivisceral, liver-intestinal, or isolated intestinal graft. Anti-thymocyte globulin was used for induction in all recipients, who then took tacrolimus and steroids for 2 to 4 years.

The germline gives CDR1 PRHDT, CDR2 FYEKMQ (reference sequence). V lost 1 base, J lost 8 bases, and 21 bases lay in between. The CDR3 runs to 17 residues. The study's findings and limits: Levels of circulating GvH clones at their peak were associated with early post-transplant HvG declines. Detected in recipient marrow were GvH clones, some of which were first observed in ileum or blood.

Sequencing was performed with immunoSEQ multiplex PCR; in TCRdb, only in-frame clones are kept and a portion is missing. Among 70,000 to 95,000 clones listed, about 93% were seen once. This clone has just one count. No antigen is known for it. The source material was unstimulated CD8+ T cells sorted from spleen or lymph node cells, sampled before transplant. The TCR sequence derives from a human donor who was the organ donor for an intestinal transplant. The chain employs TRBV13 and TRBJ2-1; possibly TRBD2 for D (6 bases). The chain's CDR3 is CASSLDGAGLGEDEQFF. In DNA form, the CDR3 reads TGTGCCAGCAGCTTAGACGGCGCGGGGCTGGGGGAGGATGAGCAGTTCTTC. The variable domain in full, with the rest retrieved from reference TRBV13 and TRBJ2-1, is AAGVIQSPRHLIKEKRETATLKCYPIPRHDTVYWYQQGPGQDPQFLISFYEKMQSDKGSIPDRFSAQQFSDYHSELNMSSLELGDSALYFCASSLDGAGLGEDEQFFGPGTRLTVL.